What follows describes a single TCR beta chain. Its antigen is unknown. The germline V gene encodes CDR1 KGHSH and CDR2 LQKENI. Trimming removed 3 bases from V and 7 bases from J; junction bases left unmatched: 9. This CDR3 contains 15 residues. The sample belongs to a study of radiotherapy plus CTLA-4 blockade in lung cancer. Study outcomes and limitations: After radiotherapy and ipilimumab, tumor-derived clones expanded in peripheral blood.

Profiling relied on immunoSEQ multiplex PCR, and the TCRdb table lists in-frame clones only, not all of them. Of about 80,000 clones in the sample, about 90% were seen once. V is TRBV18 and J is TRBJ2-1, with 7 positions matching TRBD1. The sample here was peripheral blood, taken from a patient treated with radiotherapy plus ipilimumab. This receptor was identified in a human donor with non-small cell lung cancer who had a partial response to radiotherapy plus ipilimumab. The CDR3 nucleotides read TGTGCCAGCTCACCTGAGAGGGGGCGAGGAAATGAGCAGTTCTTC. It yields the protein CASSPERGRGNEQFF. Supplemented by reference TRBV18 and TRBJ2-1, the full variable domain reads NAGVMQNPRHLVRRRGQEARLRCSPMKGHSHVYWYRQLPEEGLKFMVYLQKENIIDESGMPKERFSAEFPKEGPSILRIQQVVRGDSAAYFCASSPERGRGNEQFFGPGTRLTVL.